One sample yielded the 28 T cell receptor beta chains listed below, sequenced in a study of TIL therapy for anti-PD-1-resistant metastatic lung cancer. Sequencing used immunoSEQ v3. Clones were sequenced by immunoSEQ multiplex PCR, and TCRdb holds only the in-frame ones, with some missing. The data show roughly 16,000 clones, roughly 82% seen once. Documented time point: pre-treatment sample, taken before nivolumab and TIL therapy. Specimen: blood, collected at baseline. These receptor sequences come from a person aged 25-80 years with non-small cell lung cancer.

The genes are TRBV7-2 and TRBJ2-3; D gene ambiguous. The CDR3 spans 14 residues. Germline V gives CDR1 SGHTA, CDR2 FQGNSA. V gave up 5 bases and J gave up 0 bases, with 9 bases separating them. Here the CDR3 reads CASSPMDSTDTQYF. The DNA of the CDR3 is TGTGCCAGCAGCCCGATGGATAGCACAGATACGCAGTATTTT. The full variable domain, with the rest looked up from reference TRBV7-2 and TRBJ2-3, is GAGVSQSPSNKVTEKGKDVELRCDPISGHTALYWYRQSLGQGLEFLIYFQGNSAPDKSGLPSDRFSAERTGGSVSTLTIQRTQQEDSAVYLCASSPMDSTDTQYFGPGTRLTVL.

The CDR3 DNA sequence: TGTGCCAGCAGCGACCTAACAGGGGTGAATGAGCAGTTCTTC. It translates to CASSDLTGVNEQFF. This chain connects TRBV13 to TRBJ2-1; 7 bases line up with TRBD1. The CDR3 extends over 14 amino acids. Germline lookup yields CDR1 PRHDT and CDR2 FYEKMQ (reference sequence). V dropped 5 bases and J dropped 7; count of bases not matched to a gene: 8.

The gene calls are TRBV5-5 and TRBJ1-2; no definite D call. CDR3 size: 11 residues. The V and J ends lost 4 bases and 4 bases respectively, with 5 bases between them. Germline V gene sequence: CDR1 SGHKS, CDR2 YYEKEE (reference sequence). The DNA for the CDR3 is TGTGCCAGCAGCCTTACCTATGGCTACACCTTC. It is translated as CASSLTYGYTF.

This clone was seen just once. The chain employs TRBV6-5 and TRBJ1-6; 9 bases are shared with TRBD1. From germline, CDR1 is MNHEY and CDR2 SVGAGI. This CDR3 has 15 residues. J was trimmed by 9 bases and V by 0 bases; bases with no gene match: 3. CDR3 region: CASSYSDRGLSPLHF. CDR3 in DNA: TGTGCCAGCAGTTACTCGGACAGGGGACTTTCACCCCTCCACTTT.

The rearrangement uses TRBV15 and TRBJ2-1; TRBD2 matches at 10 bases. Trimming at V came to 0 bases and at J to 10 bases, leaving 12 bases not matched to a gene. The CDR3 spans 17 residues. CDR1 and CDR2 (germline): LNHNV, YYDKDF (reference sequence). The DNA of the CDR3 is TGTGCCACCAGCAGAGATAGTTTAAGCGGGAGGGCCTCCGAGCAGTTCTTC. Amino acid sequence: CATSRDSLSGRASEQFF.

The chain combines TRBV19 with TRBJ2-2; no definite D call. This CDR3 is built from 16 residues. Germline lookup yields CDR1 LNHDA and CDR2 SQIVND (reference sequence). Trimming cost V 7 bases and J 6 bases, with 21 bases left between them. CDR3 nucleotide sequence: TGTGCCAGTATTGGGCCCGCGGAGAGGAAGGCCGGGGAGCTGTTTTTT. Translated: CASIGPAERKAGELFF.

Judged by abundance, this clone is medium-sized (0.01 to 0.1%). The chain couples TRBV19 to TRBJ1-2; 9 positions agree with TRBD1. Germline V gene data show CDR1 as LNHDA and CDR2 as SQIVND (reference sequence). The CDR3 consists of 14 residues. With 4 bases clipped from V and 4 bases from J, the junction kept 4 bases outside the gene matches. The CDR3 sequence is CASSTSTGGYGYTF. Here the CDR3 DNA reads TGTGCCAGTAGTACTTCGACAGGGGGCTATGGCTACACCTTC.

The rearrangement links TRBV4-3 to TRBJ1-2; D is uncertain. Germline V gene data show CDR1 as LGHNA and CDR2 as YSLEER. This CDR3 has 16 amino acids. The V end lost 0 bases, the J end lost 5 bases, and 16 bases lay between the germline ends. The CDR3 reads CASSQDLMYQAYGYTF. CDR3 bases: TGCGCCAGCAGCCAAGACTTGATGTATCAAGCGTATGGCTACACCTTC.

Concerning this clone itself: This specimen includes other DNA sequences encoding the same CDR3. The gene calls are TRBV29-1 and TRBJ1-5; no clear D gene. The CDR3 sequence is 12 residues long. Trimming took off 4 bases at V and 1 base at J, with 5 bases between the two ends. Looked up from germline, CDR1 is SQVTM and CDR2 is ANQGSEA. The CDR3 region has the DNA TGCAGCGTTGCCGACAGCAATCAGCCCCAGCATTTT. The encoded protein is CSVADSNQPQHF.

The chain uses TRBV21-1 and TRBJ1-5; the D call of TRBD1 is as the table states it, not checked on the DNA. TRBV21-1 is a listed pseudogene. This CDR3 has 16 residues. CDR3 coding DNA: TGTGCCAGCAGCAAAGGTAAGGACAGGGTACTTATGCCCCAGCATTTT. Its protein is CASSKGKDRVLMPQHF.

The chain links TRBV28 to TRBJ2-7, with 8 nucleotides matching TRBD2. CDR1 is MDHEN, CDR2 SYDVKM, per germline. The CDR3 consists of 16 residues. The V gene end was trimmed by 7 bases and the J gene end by 1 base; junction bases not matched to a gene: 12. CDR3 sequence reads: CASTPGGGRGSYEQYF. The DNA of the CDR3 is TGTGCCAGCACCCCCGGGGGGGGCAGGGGATCCTACGAGCAGTACTTC.

The chain recombines TRBV9 with TRBJ2-7; possible D gene TRBD1, 6 bases. The V and J ends lost 3 bases and 3 bases respectively, with 13 bases between them. Germline CDR1 and CDR2: SGDLS and YYNGEE. The CDR3 contains 14 residues. CDR3 amino acids: CASSAQDRGYEQYF. In nucleotides, the CDR3 is TGTGCCAGCAGCGCCCAGGACAGAGGCTACGAGCAGTACTTC.

The gene calls are TRBV5-8 and TRBJ2-1, with 8 nucleotides matching TRBD2. With 4 bases clipped from V and 4 bases from J, the junction kept 13 bases outside the gene matches. Germline V gene sequence: CDR1 SGHTS, CDR2 YDEGEE. This CDR3 comprises 17 residues. The CDR3 protein is CASSRLGGAVTYNEQFF. DNA for the CDR3: TGTGCCAGCAGCCGGCTCGGGGGGGCCGTTACGTACAATGAGCAGTTCTTC.

V is TRBV19 and J is TRBJ2-3, with a weak D call TRBD2 (6 bases). The CDR3 has 15 residues. The V end lost 6 bases, the J end lost 0 bases, and 13 bases lay between the germline ends. Germline V gene data show CDR1 as LNHDA and CDR2 as SQIVND (reference sequence). The CDR3 region is CASRDGGASTDTQYF. CDR3 bases: TGTGCCAGTAGGGACGGGGGAGCTAGCACAGATACGCAGTATTTT.

The rearrangement links TRBV7-8 to TRBJ1-3, with D perhaps matching TRBD1 (6 bases). Germline V gene sequence: CDR1 SGHVS, CDR2 FQNEAQ. The length of the CDR3 is 14 residues. V dropped 7 bases and J dropped 0 bases, with 10 bases sitting between them. The DNA for the CDR3 is TGTGCCAGCATGCGGACAGCCTCTGGAAACACCATATATTTT. Residues: CASMRTASGNTIYF.

The table lists this clone with a few counts. The J gene is TRBJ1-6, the V gene TRBV5-1, with 7 nucleotides matching TRBD1. J was trimmed by 10 bases and V by 3 bases; bases with no gene match: 7. The CDR3 has 14 residues. The V gene's germline CDR1 is SGHRS and CDR2 YFSETQ. The CDR3 protein is CASSYRDRLSPLHF. The CDR3 DNA is TGCGCCAGCAGCTACCGGGACAGACTCTCACCCCTCCACTTT.

This rearrangement joins TRBV7-8 to TRBJ2-7; 9 positions match TRBD2. The CDR3 is 15 amino acids. After removal of 4 bases from V and 0 bases from J, the junction contained 4 bases not matched to a gene. The germline CDR1 and CDR2 sequences are SGHVS and FQNEAQ. Here the CDR3 reads CASSSLAGSSYEQYF. The CDR3 DNA reads TGTGCCAGCAGCTCCCTAGCGGGAAGCTCCTACGAGCAGTACTTC.

The chain joins TRBV18 to TRBJ2-6, with no clear D. The CDR3 length is 17 residues. The V end was cut by 3 bases, the J end by 2 bases, with 14 bases between. Germline CDR1 and CDR2: KGHSH and LQKENI. DNA of the CDR3: TGTGCCAGCTCACCGACGGGCGCAGTGGCTGGGGCCAACGTCCTGACTTTC. This sequence encodes CASSPTGAVAGANVLTF.

The rearrangement links TRBV5-4 to TRBJ2-1, with TRBD2 matching 16 bases. The CDR3 contains 16 residues. In germline, CDR1 is SGHNT, CDR2 YYREEE (reference sequence). V was pared by 5 bases and J by 7 bases, with 6 bases of the junction left unmatched. CDR3 sequence: CASRFGTSGGDNEQFF. Written as DNA, the CDR3 is TGTGCCAGCAGATTCGGGACTAGCGGGGGGGATAATGAGCAGTTCTTC.

CDR3 sequence reads: CASSEWQNTEAFF. Here the CDR3 DNA reads TGTGCCAGCAGTGAATGGCAGAACACTGAAGCTTTCTTT. The chain has TRBV2 and TRBJ1-1; D is unclear. Germline V gives CDR1 SNHLY, CDR2 FYNNEI. This CDR3 is 13 amino acids long. V was trimmed by 2 bases and J by 1 base, leaving 5 bases between them.

The genes are TRBV4-3 and TRBJ2-5, with 7 bases that match TRBD2. TRBJ2-7 explains the end of the DNA better; the J call may be wrong. CDR1 and CDR2 from the germline V gene are LGHNA and YSLEER. This CDR3 spans 15 amino acids. DNA for the CDR3: TGCGCCAGCAGCCACGGACTAGACTCCTACTACGAGCAGTACTTC. This sequence encodes CASSHGLDSYYEQYF.

The chain recombines TRBV11-2 with TRBJ1-1; D remains ambiguous. Per germline, CDR1 SGHAT and CDR2 FQNNGV. Trimming left V 1 base short and J 6 bases short, with 9 bases between. The CDR3 totals 13 residues. CDR3 in amino acids: CASSLAHRPEAFF. CDR3 nucleotide sequence: TGTGCCAGCAGCTTAGCCCACCGTCCTGAAGCTTTCTTT.

This rearrangement joins TRBV12-5 to TRBJ1-4; D is unclear. There are 13 residues in the CDR3. The germline V gene has CDR1 LGHNT and CDR2 FRNRAP. With 5 bases removed from V and 7 bases from J, the gap between germline ends came to 11 bases. CDR3 nucleotides: TGTGCTAGTGGTACCTCCCTGGGTGAAAAACTGTTTTTT. Amino acid sequence: CASGTSLGEKLFF.

The rearrangement uses TRBV7-6 and TRBJ2-5; D is undetermined. Germline CDR1 reads SGHVS; CDR2 reads FNYEAQ. The V end was cut by 5 bases, the J end by 2 bases, with 9 bases between. The CDR3 has 13 amino acids. The CDR3 DNA sequence: TGTGCCAGCAGCCGCCGTCAACAAGAGACCCAGTACTTC. Protein sequence: CASSRRQQETQYF.

The chain has TRBV5-4 and TRBJ2-2; 14 nucleotides match TRBD2. This CDR3 is built from 17 residues. J lost 5 bases, V lost 4 bases, and 7 bases had no gene match. Germline V gene data show CDR1 as SGHNT and CDR2 as YYREEE (reference sequence). DNA for the CDR3: TGTGCCAGCAGCGGGCCGGGACTAGCGGGAGTGACCGGGGAGCTGTTTTTT. Translated: CASSGPGLAGVTGELFF.

The V gene is TRBV7-2, the J gene TRBJ1-3, with D unclear. With 5 bases removed from V and 7 bases from J, the gap between germline ends came to 12 bases. Looked up from germline, CDR1 is SGHTA and CDR2 is FQGNSA. The CDR3 is 13 residues long. CDR3 DNA: TGTGCCAGCAGCCTTAGTTTGGCGAACACCATATATTTT. Its protein is CASSLSLANTIYF.

The J gene is TRBJ2-2, the V gene TRBV19; D possibly corresponds to TRBD1 (5 bases). The CDR3 loop spans 14 amino acids. Between the trimmed V and J ends, which lost 7 bases and 8 bases, there was a span of 17 bases. Germline V lookup: CDR1 LNHDA, CDR2 SQIVND (reference sequence). The CDR3 sequence: CASTSGPGVGELFF. CDR3 coding DNA: TGTGCCAGTACCTCAGGGCCCGGTGTGGGGGAGCTGTTTTTT.

The chain links TRBV5-4 to TRBJ2-1; D could derive from TRBD1 or TRBD2 (5 bases each). CDR3 size: 15 residues. V was cut by 4 bases and J by 6 bases, with 17 bases left in between. CDR1 and CDR2 from the germline V gene are SGHNT and YYREEE (reference sequence). This chain's CDR3 is CASSTRDASANEQFF. The CDR3, as DNA: TGTGCCAGCAGCACCCGGGACGCCTCCGCCAATGAGCAGTTCTTC.